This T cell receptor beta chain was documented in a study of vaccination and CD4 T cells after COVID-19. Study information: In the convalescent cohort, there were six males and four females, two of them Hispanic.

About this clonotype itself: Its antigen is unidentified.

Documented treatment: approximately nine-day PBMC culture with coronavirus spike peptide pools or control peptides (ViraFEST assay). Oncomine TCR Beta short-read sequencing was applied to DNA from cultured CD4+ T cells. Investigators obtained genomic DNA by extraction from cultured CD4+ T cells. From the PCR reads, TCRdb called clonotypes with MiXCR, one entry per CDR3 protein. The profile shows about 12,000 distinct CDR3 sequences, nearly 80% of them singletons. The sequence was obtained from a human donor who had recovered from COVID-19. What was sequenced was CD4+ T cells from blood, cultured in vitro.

CDR3 in amino acids: CASSPRGRALGTDTQYF. For the CDR3, the DNA is TGTGCCAGCAGTCCCCGGGGGAGAGCTCTCGGCACAGATACGCAGTATTTT. The chain couples TRBV6-1 to TRBJ2-3; D is possibly TRBD2 (6 bases). The CDR3 has 17 amino acids. The germline CDR1 and CDR2 sequences are MNHNS and SASEGT. V was shortened by 5 bases and J by 1 base, with 19 bases between the two germline ends.